The 6 T cell receptor beta chains below come from one sample, sequenced in a study of T cell responses to AZD1222 COVID-19 vaccine. The repertoire was sequenced with immunoSEQ multiplex PCR; TCRdb's copy has only in-frame clones and lacks some. The table records 60,000 to 65,000 clones, over 70% of them present only once. The sequenced sample was peripheral blood, obtained on day 0 of AZD1222 vaccination. These TCRs come from an adult in good health.

This clone was seen just once. The chain uses TRBV2 and TRBJ1-2; 10 nucleotides align to TRBD1. The V gene's germline CDR1 is SNHLY and CDR2 FYNNEI. The CDR3 spans 15 residues. V trimming: 6 bases; J trimming: 8 bases; junction bases outside the gene matches: 12. CDR3 DNA: TGTGCCAGCAGGTCCCCGGGACAGGGGACCGGGGGCTACACCTTC. Translating gives CASRSPGQGTGGYTF.

The V and J genes are TRBV10-3 and TRBJ1-1; 8 bases align to TRBD1. There are 14 residues in the CDR3. With V trimmed by 6 bases and J by 1 base, 4 bases remained unmatched. The germline V gene encodes CDR1 ENHRY and CDR2 SYGVKD. The CDR3: CAIRDREENTEAFF. For the CDR3, the DNA is TGTGCCATCAGGGACAGGGAAGAGAACACTGAAGCTTTCTTT.

The CDR3 bases are TGTGCCAGCAGCCAAGCAGGGGGACCAGAGACCCAGTACTTC. This sequence encodes CASSQAGGPETQYF. The chain recombines TRBV4-2 with TRBJ2-5; 7 bases are a match to TRBD1. Germline CDR1 is LGHNA and CDR2 is YNFKEQ. V gave up 1 base and J gave up 4 bases; unmatched junction bases: 3. The CDR3 contains 14 residues.

This chain joins TRBV11-2 and TRBJ2-7; 7 bases are a match to TRBD1. The germline gives CDR1 SGHAT, CDR2 FQNNGV. This CDR3 is built from 15 residues. V gave up 6 bases and J gave up 2 bases; unmatched junction bases: 10. The CDR3 nucleotides are TGTGCCAGCAGTTTTCCGGGACAGACACCCTACGAGCAGTACTTC. Its translation: CASSFPGQTPYEQYF.

The J gene is TRBJ2-1, the V gene TRBV24-1, with 8 positions matching TRBD1. CDR3 length: 14 amino acids. Germline V CDR1 and CDR2: KGHDR, SFDVKD. The ends lost 3 bases at V and 6 bases at J; junction bases unmatched: 3. The CDR3 sequence: CATSDRQGPNEQFF. The CDR3 coding sequence is TGTGCCACCAGTGATCGACAGGGGCCCAATGAGCAGTTCTTC.

This clone was counted between two and nine times. This rearrangement joins TRBV7-9 to TRBJ1-2, with 7 bases identical to TRBD1. The V and J ends lost 4 bases and 2 bases, in that order; junction bases with no gene match: 10. CDR3 size: 16 residues. Germline loops: CDR1 SEHNR, CDR2 FQNEAQ (reference sequence). In nucleotides, the CDR3 is TGTGCCAGCAGCTCCCCGGGACAGACAGTAAACTATGGCTACACCTTC. Translating it yields CASSSPGQTVNYGYTF. Drawing the rest from reference TRBV7-9 and TRBJ1-2, the complete variable domain is DTGVSQNPRHKITKRGQNVTFRCDPISEHNRLYWYRQTLGQGPEFLTYFQNEAQLEKSRLLSDRFSAERPKGSFSTLEIQRTEQGDSAMYLCASSSPGQTVNYGYTFGSGTRLTVV.